The 21 T cell receptor beta chains listed next were all sequenced from one sample in a study of response to subunit inactivated influenza vaccine. TCRdb recomputed calls from the RT-PCR reads with MiXCR, one row per CDR3 protein. The sample consists of approximately 500,000 distinct CDR3 sequences, roughly 13% of them appearing once. This specimen consisted of PBMCs from blood, obtained roughly 6 weeks after vaccination. Every receptor here comes from a man aged 50-60 years who received an inactivated influenza vaccine.

The V and J genes are TRBV6-1 and TRBJ1-2; 9 nucleotides match TRBD1. Germline assignment: CDR1 MNHNS and CDR2 SASEGT. V gave up 6 bases and J gave up 8 bases; unmatched junction bases: 13. This CDR3 contains 15 residues. The CDR3 DNA is TGTGCCAGCAGCTCCTGGACAGGGGAATGGGAAGGCTACACCTTC. Translated: CASSSWTGEWEGYTF.

This clonotype was found a few times. The chain uses TRBV4-1 and TRBJ2-1; 7 bases map to TRBD1. The J segment lost 2 bases and the V segment lost 1 base, leaving 8 bases of the junction unmatched. The CDR3 contains 17 residues. The germline V gene encodes CDR1 MGHRA and CDR2 YSYEKL. The CDR3 reads CASSQGSAGTAYNEQFF. CDR3 coding DNA: TGCGCCAGCAGCCAAGGTTCAGCAGGGACAGCCTACAATGAGCAGTTCTTC.

This clonotype was found a few times. The chain recombines TRBV11-2 with TRBJ2-7; 8 positions agree with TRBD1. From germline, CDR1 is SGHAT and CDR2 FQNNGV. The CDR3 extends over 15 amino acids. Trimming at V came to 1 base and at J to 4 bases, leaving 6 bases not matched to a gene. Here the CDR3 reads CASSLAGTGPYEQYF. The CDR3 nucleotides are TGTGCCAGCAGCTTAGCTGGGACAGGCCCATACGAGCAGTACTTC. Full variable domain (rest looked up from reference TRBV11-2 and TRBJ2-7): EAGVAQSPRYKIIEKRQSVAFWCNPISGHATLYWYQQILGQGPKLLIQFQNNGVVDDSQLPKDRFSAERLKGVDSTLKIQPAKLEDSAVYLCASSLAGTGPYEQYFGPGTRLTVT.

The rearrangement uses TRBV29-1 and TRBJ1-1; no reliable D call. V shed 1 base and J shed 4 bases, with 10 bases lying between them. This CDR3 contains 13 residues. Germline values: CDR1 SQVTM, CDR2 ANQGSEA. The CDR3 sequence is CSVEGRVRTEAFF. DNA for the CDR3: TGCAGCGTTGAAGGACGGGTCCGCACTGAAGCTTTCTTT.

This clonotype was counted a few times. This chain uses TRBV4-3 with TRBJ2-3, with 10 bases that match TRBD2. CDR1 is LGHNA and CDR2 is YSLEER in the germline V gene. V shed 4 bases and J 6 bases; nucleotides not matched to a gene: 10. This CDR3 is 16 amino acids long. The CDR3 bases are TGCGCCAGCAGCCTTATAAGCGGGGGGGCCGACGATACGCAGTATTTT. This gives the protein CASSLISGGADDTQYF.

The chain couples TRBV29-1 to TRBJ2-2; the D gene could be TRBD1 or TRBD2 (5 bases each). With 4 bases removed from V and 4 bases from J, the gap between germline ends came to 19 bases. CDR1 is SQVTM and CDR2 is ANQGSEA in the germline V gene. This CDR3 region has 16 residues. The CDR3 reads CSVVTWRGAGTGELFF. DNA for the CDR3: TGCAGCGTTGTAACCTGGAGAGGGGCGGGCACCGGGGAGCTGTTTTTT.

The genes are TRBV10-1 and TRBJ2-2; 9 bases align to TRBD1. Germline V gene sequence: CDR1 WNHNN, CDR2 SYGVQD (reference sequence). J lost 6 bases, V lost 5 bases, and 7 bases had no gene match. The CDR3 is 15 amino acids. CDR3 sequence: CASSFHRGQAGELFF. The CDR3 region has the DNA TGCGCCAGCAGTTTCCACAGGGGGCAGGCCGGGGAGCTGTTTTTT.

This clonotype showed up just a few times. The chain couples TRBV5-6 to TRBJ2-7; 11 positions agree with TRBD2. Germline loops: CDR1 SGHDT, CDR2 YYEEEE. This CDR3 contains 15 residues. V lost 5 bases to trimming and J lost 2 bases; unmatched junction nucleotides: 6. The CDR3 loop is CASSSTLAGAYEQYF. In DNA form, the CDR3 reads TGTGCCAGCAGTTCCACACTAGCGGGAGCCTACGAGCAGTACTTC.

The chain joins TRBV9 to TRBJ2-7; TRBD2 matches 13 bases. The CDR3 contains 14 residues. Germline V gene lookup returns CDR1 SGDLS and CDR2 YYNGEE. V was clipped by 3 bases and J by 9 bases; unmatched bases: 6. In DNA, the CDR3 is TGTGCCAGCAGCGGTGGACTAGCGGGAGCCCCGCAGTACTTC. Translating it yields CASSGGLAGAPQYF.

As DNA, the CDR3 is TGCGCCAGCAGCGTTAGCGGGAGCTTGGTCGGGGAGCTGTTTTTT. Residues: CASSVSGSLVGELFF. This chain uses TRBV5-1 with TRBJ2-2; 9 positions match TRBD2. Trimming cost V 4 bases and J 7 bases; bases outside gene matches: 8. This CDR3 is 15 amino acids long. CDR1 is SGHRS and CDR2 is YFSETQ in the germline V gene.

V is TRBV20-1 and J is TRBJ2-7; TRBD1 matches at 8 bases. Germline V lookup: CDR1 DFQATT, CDR2 SNEGSKA (reference sequence). The CDR3 runs to 15 residues. Losses at the gene ends were 0 bases for V and 5 bases for J; bases not matched to a gene: 9. CDR3 bases: TGCAGTGCTAGAGATCGTGGACAGGGAATCCACGAGCAGTACTTC. It codes for CSARDRGQGIHEQYF.

The rearrangement uses TRBV5-1 and TRBJ2-2; D possibly corresponds to TRBD1 (5 bases). Germline lookup yields CDR1 SGHRS and CDR2 YFSETQ. CDR3 size: 15 residues. V dropped 3 bases and J dropped 3 bases, with 12 bases sitting between them. The CDR3 spells CASSSYQGDTGELFF. The CDR3, as DNA: TGCGCCAGCAGCTCGTACCAGGGTGACACCGGGGAGCTGTTTTTT.

The J gene is TRBJ2-1, the V gene TRBV20-1, with D perhaps matching TRBD1 or TRBD2 (6 bases each). Germline-derived CDR1 and CDR2 are DFQATT and SNEGSKA (reference sequence). The CDR3 has 15 amino acids. The V gene lost 0 bases and the J gene lost 1 base, with 10 bases spanning the gap. The CDR3, as DNA: TGCAGTGCTAGAGAGACGGGGGCTTCCTACAATGAGCAGTTCTTC. Translating it yields CSARETGASYNEQFF.

This chain's CDR3 is CASSLVPGADDEQFF. The CDR3 bases are TGTGCCAGCAGCTTAGTTCCGGGGGCGGACGATGAGCAGTTCTTC. This sequence joins TRBV11-2 and TRBJ2-1; D possibly matches TRBD1 or TRBD2 (6 bases each). This CDR3 spans 15 amino acids. The V gene's germline CDR1 is SGHAT and CDR2 FQNNGV. With 1 base removed from V and 8 bases from J, the gap between germline ends came to 15 bases. Complete variable domain (other parts from reference TRBV11-2 and TRBJ2-1): EAGVAQSPRYKIIEKRQSVAFWCNPISGHATLYWYQQILGQGPKLLIQFQNNGVVDDSQLPKDRFSAERLKGVDSTLKIQPAKLEDSAVYLCASSLVPGADDEQFFGPGTRLTVL.

The CDR3 region has the DNA TGTGCCAGCAACGGGAACTCCTACAATGAGCAGTTCTTC. Translated, it gives CASNGNSYNEQFF. This chain links TRBV28 with TRBJ2-1; perhaps TRBD2 as D (5 bases). V lost 7 bases to trimming and J lost 0 bases, with 7 bases between them. CDR3 length: 13 residues. Germline CDR1 reads MDHEN; CDR2 reads SYDVKM.

V and J are TRBV6-5 and TRBJ2-7; TRBD2 aligns across 8 bases. Germline V lookup: CDR1 MNHEY, CDR2 SVGAGI. The V and J ends lost 0 bases and 1 base, in that order; junction bases with no gene match: 5. The CDR3 consists of 16 residues. CDR3 region: CASSYSERGTSYEQYF. CDR3 nucleotide sequence: TGTGCCAGCAGTTACTCGGAGCGGGGGACTTCCTACGAGCAGTACTTC.

This clonotype showed up just a few times. CDR3 sequence reads: CASSSERGGSAFF. The CDR3 coding sequence is TGTGCCAGCAGTTCAGAGAGAGGAGGCTCGGCTTTCTTT. The V and J genes are TRBV27 and TRBJ1-1; D unclear. Deletions cut 4 bases from V and 11 bases from J, with 17 bases between. The CDR3 totals 13 residues. Germline-derived CDR1 and CDR2 are MNHEY and SMNVEV (reference sequence).

The chain is built from TRBV5-1 and TRBJ1-2, with D tentatively TRBD1 (6 bases). The germline V and J ends were trimmed by 2 bases and 6 bases, with 17 bases remaining between them. The CDR3 spans 15 residues. In germline, CDR1 is SGHRS, CDR2 YFSETQ. This chain's CDR3 is CASSFGGGRPDGYTF. The DNA for the CDR3 is TGCGCCAGCAGCTTCGGCGGGGGGCGCCCCGATGGCTACACCTTC.

This clonotype turned up a few times. This sequence joins TRBV5-1 and TRBJ2-1; 7 positions agree with TRBD1. The V gene's germline CDR1 is SGHRS and CDR2 YFSETQ. Trimming at V came to 0 bases and at J to 3 bases, leaving 3 bases not matched to a gene. The CDR3 extends over 15 amino acids. In DNA form, the CDR3 reads TGCGCCAGCAGCTTGGGACAGGGCCGCTACAATGAGCAGTTCTTC. Its protein product is CASSLGQGRYNEQFF.

The chain is built from TRBV9 and TRBJ2-1; 9 positions match TRBD2. The CDR3 length is 16 residues. J gave up 7 bases and V 0 bases, and 8 bases lay outside the gene matches. Germline loops: CDR1 SGDLS, CDR2 YYNGEE. The DNA of the CDR3 is TGTGCCAGCAGCGTAGACGGCCTAGCGGGAAAGAATGAGCAGTTCTTC. Translating gives CASSVDGLAGKNEQFF.

Of note for this clonotype: A read error is possible here, since a much larger clone lies one base away. The chain recombines TRBV7-2 with TRBJ2-5; no clear D gene. Per the germline V gene, CDR1 is SGHTA and CDR2 is FQGNSA. This CDR3 has 13 residues. Trimming shortened V by 2 bases and J by 4 bases, and 8 bases separated the two germline ends. The CDR3 DNA reads as TGTGCCAGCAGCTTATGGGTCCTAGAGACCCAGTACTTC. Translation: CASSLWVLETQYF.